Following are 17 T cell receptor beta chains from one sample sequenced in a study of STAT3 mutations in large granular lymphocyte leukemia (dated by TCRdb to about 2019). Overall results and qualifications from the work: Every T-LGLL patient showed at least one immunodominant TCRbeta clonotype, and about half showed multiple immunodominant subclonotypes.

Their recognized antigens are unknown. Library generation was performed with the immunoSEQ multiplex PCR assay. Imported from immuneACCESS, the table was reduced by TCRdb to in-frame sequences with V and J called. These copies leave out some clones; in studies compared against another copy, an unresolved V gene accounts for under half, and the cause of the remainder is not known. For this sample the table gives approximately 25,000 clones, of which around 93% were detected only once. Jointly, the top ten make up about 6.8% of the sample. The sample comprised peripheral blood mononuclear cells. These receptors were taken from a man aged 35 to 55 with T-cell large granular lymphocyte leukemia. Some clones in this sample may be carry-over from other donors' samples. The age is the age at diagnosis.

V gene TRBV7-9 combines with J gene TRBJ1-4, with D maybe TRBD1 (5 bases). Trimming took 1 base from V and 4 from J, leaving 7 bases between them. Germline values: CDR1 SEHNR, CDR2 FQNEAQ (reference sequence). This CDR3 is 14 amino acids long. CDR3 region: CASSLGQHNEKLFF. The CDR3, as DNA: TGTGCCAGCAGCTTAGGACAGCATAATGAAAAACTGTTTTTT.

As DNA, the CDR3 is TGCAGCGTTGAAACTGACGATGGCTACACCTTC. Translation gives CSVETDDGYTF. The chain is built from TRBV29-1 and TRBJ1-2; no definite D call. This CDR3 is built from 11 residues. Germline-derived CDR1 and CDR2 are SQVTM and ANQGSEA. V lost 2 bases and J lost 6, with 7 bases in between.

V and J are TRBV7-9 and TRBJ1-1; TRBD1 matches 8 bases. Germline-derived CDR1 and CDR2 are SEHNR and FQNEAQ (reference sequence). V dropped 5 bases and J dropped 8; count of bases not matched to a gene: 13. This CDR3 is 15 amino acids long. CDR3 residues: CASSVDLTGALEAFF. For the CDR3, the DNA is TGTGCCAGCAGCGTGGACCTGACAGGGGCGCTGGAAGCTTTCTTT.

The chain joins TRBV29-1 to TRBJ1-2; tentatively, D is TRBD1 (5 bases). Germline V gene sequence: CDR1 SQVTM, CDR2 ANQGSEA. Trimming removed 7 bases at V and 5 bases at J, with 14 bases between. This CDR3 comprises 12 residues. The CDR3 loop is CSATLGEYGYTF. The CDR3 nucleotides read TGCAGCGCTACGCTGGGGGAGTATGGCTACACCTTC.

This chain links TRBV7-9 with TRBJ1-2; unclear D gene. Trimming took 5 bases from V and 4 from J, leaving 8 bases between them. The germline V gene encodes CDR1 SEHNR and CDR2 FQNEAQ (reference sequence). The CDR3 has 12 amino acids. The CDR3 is CASSKEGYGYTF. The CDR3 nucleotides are TGTGCCAGCAGCAAGGAAGGCTATGGCTACACCTTC.

CDR3 DNA: TGTGCCAGCAGCGTAGGGACAGGGGTGCGGGAGCAGTACTTC. Its protein product is CASSVGTGVREQYF. The chain joins TRBV9 to TRBJ2-7; TRBD1 aligns across 9 bases. Losses at the gene ends were 0 bases for V and 7 bases for J; bases not matched to a gene: 5. This CDR3 is built from 14 residues. In germline, CDR1 is SGDLS, CDR2 YYNGEE.

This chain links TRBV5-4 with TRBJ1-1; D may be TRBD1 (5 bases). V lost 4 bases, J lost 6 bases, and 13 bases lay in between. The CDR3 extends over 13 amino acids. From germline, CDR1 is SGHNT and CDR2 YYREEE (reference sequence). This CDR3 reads CASSPWQGAEAFF. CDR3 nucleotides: TGTGCCAGCAGCCCTTGGCAGGGCGCTGAAGCTTTCTTT.

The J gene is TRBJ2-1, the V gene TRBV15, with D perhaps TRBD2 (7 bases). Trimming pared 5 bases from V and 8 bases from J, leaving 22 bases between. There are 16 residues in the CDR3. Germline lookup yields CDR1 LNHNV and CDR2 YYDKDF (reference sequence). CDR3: CATSWGASGGVDEQFF. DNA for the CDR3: TGTGCCACCAGCTGGGGGGCTAGCGGCGGTGTAGATGAGCAGTTCTTC.

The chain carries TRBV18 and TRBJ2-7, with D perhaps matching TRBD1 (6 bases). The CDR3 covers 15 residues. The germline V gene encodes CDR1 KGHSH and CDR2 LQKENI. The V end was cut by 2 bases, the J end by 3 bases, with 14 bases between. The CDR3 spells CASSPGGGGYYEQYF. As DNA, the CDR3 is TGTGCCAGCTCACCAGGGGGTGGGGGCTACTACGAGCAGTACTTC.

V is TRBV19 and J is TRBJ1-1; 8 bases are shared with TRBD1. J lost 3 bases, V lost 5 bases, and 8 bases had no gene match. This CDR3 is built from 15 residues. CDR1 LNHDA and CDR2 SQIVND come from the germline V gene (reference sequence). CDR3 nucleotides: TGTGCCAGTAGTCTTGGACAGGGAGAGGACACTGAAGCTTTCTTT. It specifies CASSLGQGEDTEAFF.

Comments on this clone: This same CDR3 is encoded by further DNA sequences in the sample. CDR3 nucleotide sequence: TGTGCCAGCAGCTTAGAAACAGATACGCAGTATTTT. This encodes CASSLETDTQYF. This sequence joins TRBV7-9 and TRBJ2-3; D is unresolved. Germline CDR1 and CDR2: SEHNR and FQNEAQ (reference sequence). The CDR3 runs to 12 residues. V lost 1 base to trimming and J lost 3 bases, with 2 bases between them. Together with reference TRBV7-9 and TRBJ2-3, the CDR3 gives the full variable domain: DTGVSQNPRHKITKRGQNVTFRCDPISEHNRLYWYRQTLGQGPEFLTYFQNEAQLEKSRLLSDRFSAERPKGSFSTLEIQRTEQGDSAMYLCASSLETDTQYFGPGTRLTVL.

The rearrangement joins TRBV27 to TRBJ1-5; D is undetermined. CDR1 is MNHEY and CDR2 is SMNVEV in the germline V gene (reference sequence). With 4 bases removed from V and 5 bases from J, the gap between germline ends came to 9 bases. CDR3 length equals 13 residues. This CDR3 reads CASSSGPHQPQHF. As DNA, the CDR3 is TGTGCCAGCAGTTCCGGACCCCATCAGCCCCAGCATTTT.

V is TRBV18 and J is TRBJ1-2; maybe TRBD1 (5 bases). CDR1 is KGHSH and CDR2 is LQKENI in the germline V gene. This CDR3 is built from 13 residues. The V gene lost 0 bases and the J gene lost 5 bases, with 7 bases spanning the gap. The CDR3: CASSPPAGYGYTF. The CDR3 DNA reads TGTGCCAGCTCACCACCGGCAGGGTATGGCTACACCTTC.

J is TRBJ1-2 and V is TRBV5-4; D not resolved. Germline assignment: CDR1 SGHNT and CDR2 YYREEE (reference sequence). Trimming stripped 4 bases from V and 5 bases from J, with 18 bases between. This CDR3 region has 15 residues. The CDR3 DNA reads TGTGCCAGCAGCGTTGTAGGGAGATTGATTTATGGCTACACCTTC. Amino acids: CASSVVGRLIYGYTF.

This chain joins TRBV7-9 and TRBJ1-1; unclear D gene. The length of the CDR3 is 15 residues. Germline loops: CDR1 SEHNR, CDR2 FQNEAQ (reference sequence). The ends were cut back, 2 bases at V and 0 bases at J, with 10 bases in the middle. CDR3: CASSLLERLNTEAFF. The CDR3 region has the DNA TGTGCCAGCAGCTTACTTGAGCGGTTGAACACTGAAGCTTTCTTT.

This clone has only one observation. The CDR3 protein is CASSFNREMNTEAFF. The DNA of the CDR3 is TGCGCCAGCAGCTTCAACAGAGAGATGAACACTGAAGCTTTCTTT. V is TRBV5-1 and J is TRBJ1-1; D not resolved. Germline lookup yields CDR1 SGHRS and CDR2 YFSETQ. Trimming stripped 2 bases from V and 0 bases from J, with 11 bases between. The CDR3 covers 15 residues.

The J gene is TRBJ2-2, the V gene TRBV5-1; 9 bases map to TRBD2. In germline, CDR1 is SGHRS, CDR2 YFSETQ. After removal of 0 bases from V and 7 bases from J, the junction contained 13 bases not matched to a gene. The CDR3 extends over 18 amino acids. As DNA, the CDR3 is TGCGCCAGCAGCTTGGACCCCCCAGCGGGGGGCCGCATCGGGGAGCTGTTTTTT. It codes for CASSLDPPAGGRIGELFF.